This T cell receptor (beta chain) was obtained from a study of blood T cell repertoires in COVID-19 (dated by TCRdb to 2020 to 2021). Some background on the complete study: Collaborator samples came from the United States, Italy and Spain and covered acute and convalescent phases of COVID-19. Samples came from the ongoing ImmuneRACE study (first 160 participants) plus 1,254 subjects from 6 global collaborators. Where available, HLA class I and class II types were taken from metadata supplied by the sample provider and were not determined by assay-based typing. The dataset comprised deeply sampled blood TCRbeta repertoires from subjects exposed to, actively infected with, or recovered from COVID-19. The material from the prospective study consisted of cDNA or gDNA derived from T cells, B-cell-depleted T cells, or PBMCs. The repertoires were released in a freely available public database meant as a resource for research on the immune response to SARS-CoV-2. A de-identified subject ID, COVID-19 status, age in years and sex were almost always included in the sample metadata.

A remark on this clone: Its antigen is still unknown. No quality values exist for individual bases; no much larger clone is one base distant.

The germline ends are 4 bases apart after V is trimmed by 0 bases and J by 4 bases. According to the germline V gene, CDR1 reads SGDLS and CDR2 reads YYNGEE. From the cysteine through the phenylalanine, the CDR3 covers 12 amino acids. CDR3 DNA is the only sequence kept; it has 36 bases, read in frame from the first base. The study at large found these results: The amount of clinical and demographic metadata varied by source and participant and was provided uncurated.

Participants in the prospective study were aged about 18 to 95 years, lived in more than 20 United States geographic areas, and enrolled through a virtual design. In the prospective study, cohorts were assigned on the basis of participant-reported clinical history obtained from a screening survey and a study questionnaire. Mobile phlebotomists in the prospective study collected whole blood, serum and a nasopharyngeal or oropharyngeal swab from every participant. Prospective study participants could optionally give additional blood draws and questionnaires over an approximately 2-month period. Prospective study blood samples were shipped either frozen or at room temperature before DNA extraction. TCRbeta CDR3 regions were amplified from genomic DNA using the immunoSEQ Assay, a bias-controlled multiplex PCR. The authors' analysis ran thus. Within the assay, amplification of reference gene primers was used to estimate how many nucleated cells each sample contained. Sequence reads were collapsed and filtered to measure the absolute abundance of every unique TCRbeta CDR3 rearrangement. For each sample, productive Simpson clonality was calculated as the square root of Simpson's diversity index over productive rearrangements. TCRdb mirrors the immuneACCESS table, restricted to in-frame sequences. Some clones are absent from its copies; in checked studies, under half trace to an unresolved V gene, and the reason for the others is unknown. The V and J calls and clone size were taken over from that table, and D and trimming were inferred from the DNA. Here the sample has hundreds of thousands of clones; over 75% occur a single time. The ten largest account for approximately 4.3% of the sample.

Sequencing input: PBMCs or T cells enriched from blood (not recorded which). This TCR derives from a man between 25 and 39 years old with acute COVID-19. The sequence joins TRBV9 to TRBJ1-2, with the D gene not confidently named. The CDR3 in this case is CASSVDGYGYTF. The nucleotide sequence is TGTGCCAGCAGCGTAGACGGCTATGGCTACACCTTC. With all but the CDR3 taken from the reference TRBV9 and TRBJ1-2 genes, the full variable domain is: DSGVTQTPKHLITATGQRVTLRCSPRSGDLSVYWYQQSLDQGLQFLIQYYNGEERAKGNILERFSAQQFPDLHSELNLSSLELGDSALYFCASSVDGYGYTFGSGTRLTVV.